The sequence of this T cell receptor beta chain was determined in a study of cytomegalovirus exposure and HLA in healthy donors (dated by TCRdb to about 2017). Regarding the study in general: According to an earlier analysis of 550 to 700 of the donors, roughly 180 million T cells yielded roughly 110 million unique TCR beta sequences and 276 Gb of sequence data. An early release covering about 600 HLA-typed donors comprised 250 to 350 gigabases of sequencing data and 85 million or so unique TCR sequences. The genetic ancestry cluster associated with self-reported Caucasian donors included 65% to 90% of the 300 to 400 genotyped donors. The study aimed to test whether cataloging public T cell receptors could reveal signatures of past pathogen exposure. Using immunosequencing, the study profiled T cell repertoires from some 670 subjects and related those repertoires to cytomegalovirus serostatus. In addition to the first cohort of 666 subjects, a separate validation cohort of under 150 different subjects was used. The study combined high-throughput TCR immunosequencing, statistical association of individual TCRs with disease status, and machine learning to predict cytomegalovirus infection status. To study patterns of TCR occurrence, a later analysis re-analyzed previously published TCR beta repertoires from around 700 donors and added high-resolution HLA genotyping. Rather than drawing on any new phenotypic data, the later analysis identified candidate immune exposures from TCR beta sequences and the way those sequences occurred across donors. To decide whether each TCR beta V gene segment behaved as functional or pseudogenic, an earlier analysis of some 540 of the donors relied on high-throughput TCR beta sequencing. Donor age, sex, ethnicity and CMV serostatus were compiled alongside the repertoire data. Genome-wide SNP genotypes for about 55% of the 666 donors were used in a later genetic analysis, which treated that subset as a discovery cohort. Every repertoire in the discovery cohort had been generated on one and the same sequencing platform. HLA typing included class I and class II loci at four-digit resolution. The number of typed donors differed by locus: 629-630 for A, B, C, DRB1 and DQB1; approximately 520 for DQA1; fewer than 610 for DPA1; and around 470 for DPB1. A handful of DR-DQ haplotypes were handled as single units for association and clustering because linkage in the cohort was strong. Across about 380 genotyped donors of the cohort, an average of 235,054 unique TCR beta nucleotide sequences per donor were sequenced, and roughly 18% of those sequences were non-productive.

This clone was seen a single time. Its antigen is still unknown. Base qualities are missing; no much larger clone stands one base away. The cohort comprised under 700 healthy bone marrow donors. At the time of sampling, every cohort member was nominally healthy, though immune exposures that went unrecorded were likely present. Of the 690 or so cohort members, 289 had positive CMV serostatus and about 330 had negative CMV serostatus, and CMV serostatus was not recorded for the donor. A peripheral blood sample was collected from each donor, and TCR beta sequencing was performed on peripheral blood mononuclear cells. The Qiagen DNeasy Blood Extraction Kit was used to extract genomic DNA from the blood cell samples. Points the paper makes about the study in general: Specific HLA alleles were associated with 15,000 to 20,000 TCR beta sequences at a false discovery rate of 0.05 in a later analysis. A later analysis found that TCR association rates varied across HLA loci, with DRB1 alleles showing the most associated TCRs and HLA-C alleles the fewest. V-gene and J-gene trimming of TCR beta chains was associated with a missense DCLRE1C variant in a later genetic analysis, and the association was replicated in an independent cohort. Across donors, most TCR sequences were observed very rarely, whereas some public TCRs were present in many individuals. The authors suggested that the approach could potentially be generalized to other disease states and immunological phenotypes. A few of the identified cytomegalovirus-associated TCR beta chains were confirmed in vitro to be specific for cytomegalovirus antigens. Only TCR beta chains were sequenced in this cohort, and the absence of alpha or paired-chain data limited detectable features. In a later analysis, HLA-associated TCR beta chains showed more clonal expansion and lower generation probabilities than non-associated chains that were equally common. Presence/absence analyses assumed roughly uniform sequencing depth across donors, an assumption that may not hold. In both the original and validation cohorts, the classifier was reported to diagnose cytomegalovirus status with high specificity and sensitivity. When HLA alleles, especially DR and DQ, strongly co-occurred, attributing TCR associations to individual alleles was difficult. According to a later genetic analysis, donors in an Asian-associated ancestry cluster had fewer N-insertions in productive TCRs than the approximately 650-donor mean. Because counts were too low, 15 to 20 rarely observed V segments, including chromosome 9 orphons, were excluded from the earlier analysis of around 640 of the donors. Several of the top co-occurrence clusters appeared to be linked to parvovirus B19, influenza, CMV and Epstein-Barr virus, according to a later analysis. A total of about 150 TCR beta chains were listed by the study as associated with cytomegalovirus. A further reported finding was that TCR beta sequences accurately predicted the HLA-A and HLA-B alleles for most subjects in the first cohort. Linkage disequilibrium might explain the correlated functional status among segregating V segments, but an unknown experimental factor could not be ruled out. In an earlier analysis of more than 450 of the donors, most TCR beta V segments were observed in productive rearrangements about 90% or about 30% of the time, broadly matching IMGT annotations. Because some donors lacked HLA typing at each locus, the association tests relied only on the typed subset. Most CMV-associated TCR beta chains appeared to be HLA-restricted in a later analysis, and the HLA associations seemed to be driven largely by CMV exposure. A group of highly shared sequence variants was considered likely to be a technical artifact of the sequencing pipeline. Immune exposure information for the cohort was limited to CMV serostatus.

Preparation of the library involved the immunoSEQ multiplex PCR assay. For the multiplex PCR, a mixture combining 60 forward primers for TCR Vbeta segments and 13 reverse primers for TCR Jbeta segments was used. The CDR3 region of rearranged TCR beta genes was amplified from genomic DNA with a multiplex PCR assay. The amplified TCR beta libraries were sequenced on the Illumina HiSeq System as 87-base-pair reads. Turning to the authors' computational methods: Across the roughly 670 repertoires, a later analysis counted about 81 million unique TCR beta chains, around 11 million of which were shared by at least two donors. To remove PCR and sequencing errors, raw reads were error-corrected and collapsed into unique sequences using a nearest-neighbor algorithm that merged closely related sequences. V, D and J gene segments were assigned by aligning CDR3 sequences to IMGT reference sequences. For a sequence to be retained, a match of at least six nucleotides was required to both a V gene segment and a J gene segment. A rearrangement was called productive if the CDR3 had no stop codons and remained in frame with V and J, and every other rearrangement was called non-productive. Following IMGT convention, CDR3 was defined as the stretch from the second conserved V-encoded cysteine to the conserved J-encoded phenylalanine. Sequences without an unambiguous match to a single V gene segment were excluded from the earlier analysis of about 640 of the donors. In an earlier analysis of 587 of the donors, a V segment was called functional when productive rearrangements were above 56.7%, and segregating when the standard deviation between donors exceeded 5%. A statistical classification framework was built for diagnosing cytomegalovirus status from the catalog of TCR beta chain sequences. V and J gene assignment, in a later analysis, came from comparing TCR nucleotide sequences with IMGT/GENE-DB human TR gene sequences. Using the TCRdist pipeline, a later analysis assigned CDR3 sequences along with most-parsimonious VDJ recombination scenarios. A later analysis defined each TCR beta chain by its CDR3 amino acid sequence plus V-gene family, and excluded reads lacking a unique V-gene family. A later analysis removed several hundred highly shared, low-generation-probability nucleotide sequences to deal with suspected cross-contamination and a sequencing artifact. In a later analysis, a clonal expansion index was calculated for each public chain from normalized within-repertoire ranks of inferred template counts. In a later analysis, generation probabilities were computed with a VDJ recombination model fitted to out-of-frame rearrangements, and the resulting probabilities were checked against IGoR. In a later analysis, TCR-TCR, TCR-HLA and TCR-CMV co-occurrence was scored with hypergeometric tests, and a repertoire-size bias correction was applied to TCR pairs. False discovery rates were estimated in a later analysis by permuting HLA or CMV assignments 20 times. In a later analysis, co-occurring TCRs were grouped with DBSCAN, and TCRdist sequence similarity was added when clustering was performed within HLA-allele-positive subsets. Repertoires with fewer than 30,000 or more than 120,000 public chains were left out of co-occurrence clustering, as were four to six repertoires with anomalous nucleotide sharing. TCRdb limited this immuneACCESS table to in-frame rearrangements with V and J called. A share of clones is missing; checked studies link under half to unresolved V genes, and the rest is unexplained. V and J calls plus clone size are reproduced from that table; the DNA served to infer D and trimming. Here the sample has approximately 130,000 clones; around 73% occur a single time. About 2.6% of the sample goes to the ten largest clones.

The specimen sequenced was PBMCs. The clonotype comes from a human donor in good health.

The nucleotide sequence is TGTGCCAGCAGCCCGACTCGGACAGGTCTCCCTTCCGGAAACACCATATATTTT. This codes for CASSPTRTGLPSGNTIYF. The rearranged segments are TRBV7-9 and TRBJ1-3; TRBD1 fits 7 bases in the junction. CDR1 and CDR2, looked up from the germline V gene (reference sequence), are SEHNR and FQNEAQ. Inclusive of the bounding cysteine and phenylalanine, the CDR3 is 18 residues long. Just the 54-base CDR3 DNA is kept, in frame starting at base 1. Germline trimming: 5 bases from V, 4 bases from J; junction bases outside gene matches: 17.